This T cell receptor (beta chain) came from a study of T cells in localized non-small cell lung cancer. General study points: Across samples, adjacent lung featured a median around 56 of the top 100 tumor clones.

Repertoires were generated with immunoSEQ multiplex PCR, while TCRdb's copy carries only in-frame clones and drops some. The sample has 2,000 to 2,500 clones; 25% to 30% are singletons. Germline values: CDR1 SGHDN, CDR2 FVKESK. The CDR3 loop spans 15 amino acids. The V gene lost 4 bases and the J gene lost 5 bases, with 17 bases spanning the gap. In its sample, this clone ranks as large. As yet, its antigen is unknown. The adjacent lung that was sampled lay at least 2 cm from the tumor margin and showed no atypia. The rearrangement links TRBV14 to TRBJ1-1; tentatively, D is TRBD1 (6 bases). This specimen consisted of normal lung tissue next to the tumor, obtained before any cancer treatment. The origin of this receptor is a man aged 35-69 years with stage III lung adenocarcinoma. The CDR3 loop reads CASSRLGGARTEAFF. CDR3 bases: TGTGCCAGCAGCCGGTTGGGGGGGGCGAGGACTGAAGCTTTCTTT.